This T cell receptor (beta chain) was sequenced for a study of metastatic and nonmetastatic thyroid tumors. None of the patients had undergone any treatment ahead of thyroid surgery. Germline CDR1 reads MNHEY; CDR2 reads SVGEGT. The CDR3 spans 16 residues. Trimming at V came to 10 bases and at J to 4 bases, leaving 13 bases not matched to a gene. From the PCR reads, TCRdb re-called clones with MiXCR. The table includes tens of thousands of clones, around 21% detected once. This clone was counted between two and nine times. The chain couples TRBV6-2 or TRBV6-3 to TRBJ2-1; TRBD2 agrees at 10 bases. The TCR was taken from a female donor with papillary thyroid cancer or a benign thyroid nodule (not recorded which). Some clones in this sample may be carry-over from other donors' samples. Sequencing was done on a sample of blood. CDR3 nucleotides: TGTGCCACCACCCCGACTAGCGGGTCGCAATACAATGAGCAGTTCTTC. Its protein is CATTPTSGSQYNEQFF.